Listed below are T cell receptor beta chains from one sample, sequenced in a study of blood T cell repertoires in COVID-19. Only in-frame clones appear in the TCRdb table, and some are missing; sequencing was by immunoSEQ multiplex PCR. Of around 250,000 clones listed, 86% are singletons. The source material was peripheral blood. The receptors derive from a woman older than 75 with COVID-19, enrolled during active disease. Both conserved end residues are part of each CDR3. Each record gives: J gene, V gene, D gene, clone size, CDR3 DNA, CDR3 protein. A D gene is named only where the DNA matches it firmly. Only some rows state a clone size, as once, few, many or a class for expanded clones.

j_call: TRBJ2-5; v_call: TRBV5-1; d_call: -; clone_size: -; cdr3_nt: TGCGCCAGCAGCTTGGGAAGTTTGGGGGGGCTAGAGACCCAGTACTTC; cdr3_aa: CASSLGSLGGLETQYF
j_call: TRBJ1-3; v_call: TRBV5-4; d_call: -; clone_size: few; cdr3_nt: TGTGCCAGCAGCTATGACACCTTCTCTGGAAACACCATATATTTT; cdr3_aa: CASSYDTFSGNTIYF
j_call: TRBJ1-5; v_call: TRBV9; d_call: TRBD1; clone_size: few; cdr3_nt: TGTGCCAGCAGCGTAGTACAGGGGGATTTAAGCAATCAGCCCCAGCATTTT; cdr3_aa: CASSVVQGDLSNQPQHF
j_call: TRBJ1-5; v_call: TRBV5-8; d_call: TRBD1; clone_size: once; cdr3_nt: TGTGCCAGCAGCCCTGCCTTTGGGACAGAGAATCAGCCCCAGCATTTT; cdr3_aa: CASSPAFGTENQPQHF
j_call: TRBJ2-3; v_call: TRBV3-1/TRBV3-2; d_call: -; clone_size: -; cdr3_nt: TGTGCCAGCTCCCATTATGAGGTTACAGATACGCAGTATTTT; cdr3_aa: CASSHYEVTDTQYF
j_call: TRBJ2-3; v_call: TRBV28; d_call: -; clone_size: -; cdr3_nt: TGTGCCAGCAGTGAACCGGGGTTAAGGGCAGATACGCAGTATTTT; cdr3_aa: CASSEPGLRADTQYF
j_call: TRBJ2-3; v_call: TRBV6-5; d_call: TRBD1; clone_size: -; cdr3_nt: TGTGCCAGCACAGACAGGGCAGTGACAGATACGCAGTATTTT; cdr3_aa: CASTDRAVTDTQYF
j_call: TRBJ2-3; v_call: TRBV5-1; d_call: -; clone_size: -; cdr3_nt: TGCGCCAGCAGCCTCGCCGGGACTACAGATACGCAGTATTTT; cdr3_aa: CASSLAGTTDTQYF
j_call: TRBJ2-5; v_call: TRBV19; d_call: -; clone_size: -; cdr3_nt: TGTGCCAGTAGTAAGCGGGAGACCCAGTACTTC; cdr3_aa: CASSKRETQYF
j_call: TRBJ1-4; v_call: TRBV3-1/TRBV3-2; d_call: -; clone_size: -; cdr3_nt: TGTGCCAGCGGTACATCAGGGTCGACGGATGAAAAACTGTTTTTT; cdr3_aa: CASGTSGSTDEKLFF
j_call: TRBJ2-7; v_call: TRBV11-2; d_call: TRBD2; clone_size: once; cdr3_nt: TGTGCCAGCAGCCCGTCGGGGGGAGGCTACGAGCAGTACTTC; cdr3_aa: CASSPSGGGYEQYF
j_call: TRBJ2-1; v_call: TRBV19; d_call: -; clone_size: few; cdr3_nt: TGTGCCAGTAGCAGACAGCTCTCCTACAATGAGCAGTTCTTC; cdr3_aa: CASSRQLSYNEQFF
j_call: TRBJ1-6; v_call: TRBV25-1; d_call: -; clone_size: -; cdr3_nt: TGTGCCAGCAGTGAATTTGCTAGATTAGATAATTCACCCCTCCACTTT; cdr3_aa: CASSEFARLDNSPLHF
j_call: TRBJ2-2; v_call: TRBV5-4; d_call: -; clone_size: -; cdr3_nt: TGTGCCAGCAGCTTGGGGGCAGGGCCCGGGGAGCTGTTTTTT; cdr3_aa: CASSLGAGPGELFF
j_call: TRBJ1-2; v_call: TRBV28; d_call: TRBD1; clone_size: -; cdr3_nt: TGTGCCAGCAGACGACAGGGTTTAGGCTATGGCTACACCTTC; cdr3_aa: CASRRQGLGYGYTF
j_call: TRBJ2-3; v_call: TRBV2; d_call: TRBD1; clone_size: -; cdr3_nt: TGTGCCAGCAGTCAGCCCAGGGGGAGCACAGATACGCAGTATTTT; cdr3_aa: CASSQPRGSTDTQYF
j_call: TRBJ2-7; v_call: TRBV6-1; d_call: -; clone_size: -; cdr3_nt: TGTGCCAGCAGTGAAACAGTCAGCCCTTCCTACGAGCAGTACTTC; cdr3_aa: CASSETVSPSYEQYF
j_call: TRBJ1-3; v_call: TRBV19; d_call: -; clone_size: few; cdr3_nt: TGTGCCAGTAGTATTATGAGAAGCTCTGGAAACACCATATATTTT; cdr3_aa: CASSIMRSSGNTIYF
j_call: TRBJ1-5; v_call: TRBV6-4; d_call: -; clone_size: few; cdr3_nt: TGTGCCAGCGCACAGGGTGAGAATCAGCCCCAGCATTTT; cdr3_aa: CASAQGENQPQHF
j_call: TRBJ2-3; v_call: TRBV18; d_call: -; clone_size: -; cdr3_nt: TGTGCCAGCTCACCACCGGTGACCTGGGAGGGCACAGATACGCAGTATTTT; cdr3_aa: CASSPPVTWEGTDTQYF
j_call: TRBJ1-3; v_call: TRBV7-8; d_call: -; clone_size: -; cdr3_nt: TGTGCCAGCAGCTTAGGAGTACAGACATCTGGAAACACCATATATTTT; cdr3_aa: CASSLGVQTSGNTIYF
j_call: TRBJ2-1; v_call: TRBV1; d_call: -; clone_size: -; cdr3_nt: TGCACCAGCAGCCAAGGAAGACGGGTGACCTACAATGAGCAGTTCTTC; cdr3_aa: CTSSQGRRVTYNEQFF
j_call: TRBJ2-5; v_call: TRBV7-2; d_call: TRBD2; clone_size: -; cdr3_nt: TGTGCCAGCAGCTTAGGGGCTAGCGGGGGGCCTGCTCAAGAGACCCAGTACTTC; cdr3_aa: CASSLGASGGPAQETQYF
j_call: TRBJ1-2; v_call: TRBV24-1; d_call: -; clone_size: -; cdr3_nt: TGTGCCACCAGTGATGGCCAGGTTGGCTACACCTTC; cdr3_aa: CATSDGQVGYTF
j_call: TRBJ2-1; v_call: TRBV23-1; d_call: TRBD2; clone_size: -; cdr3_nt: TGCGCCAGCAGTCAATCGCGCGGGGGGGACTCCAATGAGCAGTTCTTC; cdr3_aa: CASSQSRGGDSNEQFF
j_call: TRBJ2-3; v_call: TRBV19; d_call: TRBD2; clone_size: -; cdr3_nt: TGTGCCAGTAGCGCCGGACTAGCGGGGGCCTCTAGCACAGATACGCAGTATTTT; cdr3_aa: CASSAGLAGASSTDTQYF
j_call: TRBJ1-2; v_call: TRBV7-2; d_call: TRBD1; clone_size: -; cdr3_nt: TGTGCCAGCAGCTCCGGGACAGGGCCTTTGGCCTATGGCTACACCTTC; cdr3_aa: CASSSGTGPLAYGYTF